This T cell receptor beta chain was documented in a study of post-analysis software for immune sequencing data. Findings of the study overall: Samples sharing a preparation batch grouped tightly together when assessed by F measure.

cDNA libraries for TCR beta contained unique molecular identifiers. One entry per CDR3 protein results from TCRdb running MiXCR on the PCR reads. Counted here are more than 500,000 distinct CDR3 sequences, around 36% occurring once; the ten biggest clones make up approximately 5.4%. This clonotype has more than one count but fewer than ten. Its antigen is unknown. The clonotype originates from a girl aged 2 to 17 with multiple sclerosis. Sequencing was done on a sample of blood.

The CDR3 sequence: CASSPSGSLNTEAFF. The CDR3 DNA is TGCGCCAGCAGCCCGTCGGGGAGCCTGAACACTGAAGCTTTCTTT. The chain carries TRBV5-1 and TRBJ1-1; D gene unclear. The CDR3 has 15 amino acids. The V gene lost 4 bases and the J gene lost 0 bases, with 13 bases spanning the gap. CDR1 is SGHRS, CDR2 YFSETQ, per germline.